The T cell receptor (beta chain) described here comes from a study of cytomegalovirus exposure and HLA in healthy donors. Notes on the study in general: An ancestry cluster, one associated with Asian ancestry, reportedly showed fewer N-insertions than the approximately 670-donor mean in a later analysis. Other equally common chains were less clonally expanded than HLA-associated TCR beta chains, a later analysis showed. Earlier analysis found most TCR beta V segments productive about 90% or about 30% of the time.

The V gene lost 2 bases and the J gene lost 0 bases, with 14 bases spanning the gap. This CDR3 spans 17 amino acids. The germline gives CDR1 GTSNPN, CDR2 SVGIG (reference sequence). Remarks on this clone: Its antigen remains unknown.

The PCR used 60 Vbeta and 13 Jbeta primers. Profiled with immunoSEQ multiplex PCR; TCRdb holds only in-frame clones, not every one. The sample has roughly 200,000 clones; more than 65% are singletons. The sequenced sample was PBMCs. The V gene is TRBV30, the J gene TRBJ1-6; D perhaps matches TRBD1 (5 bases). This clonotype was sampled from a girl between 5 and 17 years old in good health and CMV-seropositive. Written as DNA, the CDR3 is TGTGCCTGGAGTCGTGCGGGACCGAGCTCCTATAATTCACCCCTCCACTTT. Protein: CAWSRAGPSSYNSPLHF. Variable domain in full (rest from reference TRBV30 and TRBJ1-6): SQTIHQWPATLVQPVGSPLSLECTVEGTSNPNLYWYRQAAGRGLQLLFYSVGIGQISSEVPQNLSASRPQDRQFILSSKKLLLSDSGFYLCAWSRAGPSSYNSPLHFGNGTRLTVT.